Following are 10 T cell receptor beta chains from one sample sequenced in a study of vaccination and CD4 T cells after COVID-19. Sequenced with the Oncomine TCR Beta short-read assay was DNA taken from cultured CD4+ T cells. TCRdb itself ran the PCR reads through MiXCR, one entry per CDR3 protein. The sample holds over 14,000 distinct CDR3 sequences, roughly 50% seen once. Antigen specificity for these receptors is unknown. Treatment defined: 10-day PBMC culture with coronavirus spike peptide pools or control peptides (ViraFEST assay). Material: CD4+ T cells from blood, cultured in vitro. All receptors derive from a human donor who had recovered from COVID-19.

The rearrangement links TRBV6-1 to TRBJ2-7; TRBD1 matches 10 bases. The ends lost 2 bases at V and 1 base at J; junction bases unmatched: 8. The CDR3 spans 17 residues. Germline V gives CDR1 MNHNS, CDR2 SASEGT. The CDR3 DNA sequence: TGTGCCAGCAGTGAAAGGGTCTCGGGACAGGGGTCCTACGAGCAGTACTTC. It codes for CASSERVSGQGSYEQYF.

A few counts support this clonotype. This chain joins TRBV6-2 or TRBV6-3 and TRBJ1-3; D gene uncertain. V was pared by 6 bases and J by 4 bases, with 10 bases between. Germline V lookup: CDR1 MNHEY, CDR2 SVGEGT. This CDR3 region has 13 residues. The CDR3 protein is CASREGSGNTIYF. CDR3 in DNA: TGTGCCAGCAGAGAGGGCTCCGGAAACACCATATATTTT.

The table lists this clonotype with a few counts. The chain links TRBV12-3 or TRBV12-4 to TRBJ2-1; 9 bases fit TRBD1. The CDR3 is 12 amino acids. Trimming took 6 bases from V and 16 from J; bases not matched to a gene: 10. In DNA, the CDR3 is TGTGCCAGCAGCTCATCCCGGGACAGGGAATTCTTC. Residues: CASSSSRDREFF.

This clonotype has a handful of counts. CDR3 DNA: TGTGCCAGCAGCGGGACTAGCGCCGAGACCCAGTACTTC. Residues: CASSGTSAETQYF. The rearrangement joins TRBV2 to TRBJ2-5, with TRBD2 matching 10 bases. V gave up 6 bases and J gave up 5 bases; unmatched junction bases: 3. In germline, CDR1 is SNHLY, CDR2 FYNNEI. The CDR3 covers 13 residues.

This clonotype showed up just a few times. J is TRBJ1-2 and V is TRBV27, with D hard to call. Germline CDR1 is MNHEY and CDR2 is SMNVEV (reference sequence). V lost 5 bases to trimming and J lost 0 bases, with 10 bases between them. This CDR3 contains 14 residues. The chain's CDR3 is CASSRTDANYGYTF. Written as DNA, the CDR3 is TGTGCCAGCAGTAGGACGGATGCTAACTATGGCTACACCTTC.

The chain uses TRBV7-9 and TRBJ1-2, with 7 bases lining up with TRBD1. V trimming: 5 bases; J trimming: 11 bases; junction bases outside the gene matches: 14. Looked up from germline, CDR1 is SEHNR and CDR2 is FQNEAQ (reference sequence). The CDR3 has 14 residues. The CDR3 region has the DNA TGTGCCAGCAGCCCCCAAGGAAGGACAGGACAATACACCTTC. It specifies CASSPQGRTGQYTF.

A note on this clonotype: The junction departs from the called germline gene at one end, perhaps through a read error. The chain combines TRBV10-3 with TRBJ2-4, with TRBD1 as a possible D gene (6 bases). Germline V lookup: CDR1 ENHRY, CDR2 SYGVKD. CDR3 length equals 15 residues. The CDR3 loop is CAISEPRTDKNIQYF. The CDR3 DNA follows: TGTGCCATCAGTGAGCCCCGGACAGACAAAAACATTCAGTACTTT.

This clonotype appeared once. The chain carries TRBV10-3 and TRBJ1-1, with TRBD1 identical over 7 bases. Trimming removed 6 bases from V and 4 bases from J; junction bases left unmatched: 5. This CDR3 has 13 amino acids. Germline CDR1 ENHRY, CDR2 SYGVKD. The CDR3 nucleotides are TGTGCCATCAGGCCGGGACAGACCACTGAAGCTTTCTTT. Translated, it gives CAIRPGQTTEAFF.

This chain uses TRBV28 with TRBJ2-3; possibly TRBD1 for D (5 bases). V lost 6 bases to trimming and J lost 1 base, with 17 bases between them. CDR3 length equals 16 residues. Germline lookup yields CDR1 MDHEN and CDR2 SYDVKM. CDR3 region: CASSQIQGSGTDTQYF. The CDR3 DNA is TGTGCCAGCAGCCAAATCCAGGGTAGTGGCACAGATACGCAGTATTTT. The whole variable domain, filled in from reference TRBV28 and TRBJ2-3, reads DVKVTQSSRYLVKRTGEKVFLECVQDMDHENMFWYRQDPGLGLRLIYFSYDVKMKEKGDIPEGYSVSREKKERFSLILESASTNQTSMYLCASSQIQGSGTDTQYFGPGTRLTVL.

The rearrangement links TRBV11-2 to TRBJ1-5, with 8 bases matching TRBD1. The trim removed 1 base at V and 7 bases at J, leaving 12 bases unmatched. The length of the CDR3 is 17 residues. Germline CDR1 is SGHAT and CDR2 is FQNNGV. The CDR3 region is CASSLVQTDRARQPQHF. In DNA, the CDR3 is TGTGCCAGCAGCTTAGTCCAAACGGACAGGGCGAGACAGCCCCAGCATTTT.